This TCR beta chain was identified during a study of cytomegalovirus exposure and HLA in healthy donors. Notes on the study in general: The sole available immune exposure information was CMV serostatus.

V was pared by 4 bases and J by 0 bases, with 6 bases of the junction left unmatched. The CDR3 loop spans 16 amino acids. The germline V gene encodes CDR1 SGDLS and CDR2 YYNGEE. As concerns this clone: Its antigen is unidentified.

PCR was performed using 60 Vbeta and 13 Jbeta primers. The table came from immunoSEQ multiplex PCR; TCRdb's copy has only in-frame clones and leaves some out. Among more than 100,000 clones, roughly 71% were seen once, and the ten largest hold about 1.4%. The clonotype comes from a woman between 35 and 50 years old in good health and CMV-seronegative. Sequencing was performed on PBMCs. The gene calls are TRBV9 and TRBJ1-3; 8 bases fit TRBD1. Here the CDR3 DNA reads TGTGCCAGCAGCTCGGACAGGGCTTACTCTGGAAACACCATATATTTT. Translation gives CASSSDRAYSGNTIYF. The whole variable domain, filled in from reference TRBV9 and TRBJ1-3, reads DSGVTQTPKHLITATGQRVTLRCSPRSGDLSVYWYQQSLDQGLQFLIQYYNGEERAKGNILERFSAQQFPDLHSELNLSSLELGDSALYFCASSSDRAYSGNTIYFGEGSWLTVV.